The 30 T cell receptor beta chains below all came from one sample that was sequenced in a study of blood T cell repertoires in COVID-19. The data were produced by immunoSEQ multiplex PCR, yet TCRdb's version contains in-frame clones alone and is incomplete. The table shows more than 70,000 clones, with 75% to 90% occurring only once. Material: peripheral blood. These receptors were collected from a woman at least 80 years old with acute or convalescent COVID-19.

This chain connects TRBV5-8 to TRBJ1-6; D unresolved. The length of the CDR3 is 14 residues. CDR1 is SGHTS and CDR2 is YDEGEE in the germline V gene. Trimming took off 10 bases at V and 4 bases at J, with 15 bases between the two ends. DNA of the CDR3: TGTGCCTCATGTGGGCCAGCTTATAATTCACCCCTCCACTTT. Its translation is CASCGPAYNSPLHF.

V usage is TRBV7-9 and J usage is TRBJ1-1; 10 bases agree with TRBD1. Per germline, CDR1 SEHNR and CDR2 FQNEAQ (reference sequence). V lost 4 bases, J lost 4 bases, and 9 bases stayed unmatched. The CDR3 runs 16 residues. CDR3: CASSSIRTGGATEAFF. CDR3 bases: TGTGCCAGCAGCTCCATAAGGACAGGGGGAGCCACTGAAGCTTTCTTT. Full variable domain (missing parts from reference TRBV7-9 and TRBJ1-1): DTGVSQNPRHKITKRGQNVTFRCDPISEHNRLYWYRQTLGQGPEFLTYFQNEAQLEKSRLLSDRFSAERPKGSFSTLEIQRTEQGDSAMYLCASSSIRTGGATEAFFGQGTRLTVV.

V usage is TRBV2 and J usage is TRBJ2-5; 11 nucleotides align to TRBD1. The CDR3 spans 13 residues. Germline assignment: CDR1 SNHLY and CDR2 FYNNEI. The V gene end was trimmed by 10 bases and the J gene end by 5 bases; junction bases not matched to a gene: 6. CDR3: CATRTGGWETQYF. CDR3 bases: TGTGCCACCCGGACAGGGGGCTGGGAGACCCAGTACTTC.

The count of this clone is one. V gene TRBV6-4 combines with J gene TRBJ1-5; D may be TRBD1 (6 bases). The ends were cut back, 2 bases at V and 7 bases at J, with 27 bases in the middle. The CDR3 is made up of 19 amino acids. CDR1 MRHNA and CDR2 SNTAGT come from the germline V gene. CDR3 sequence reads: CASSDPVRKVGTRGQPQHF. The CDR3 DNA reads as TGTGCCAGCAGTGACCCGGTACGGAAAGTGGGGACACGTGGGCAGCCCCAGCATTTT.

In its sample, this clone was seen once. The genes are TRBV7-9 and TRBJ2-2; 11 bases line up with TRBD1. The V and J ends lost 2 bases and 1 base, in that order; junction bases with no gene match: 6. This CDR3 contains 18 residues. CDR1 and CDR2 from the germline V gene are SEHNR and FQNEAQ (reference sequence). Here the CDR3 reads CASSLLGQGVLNTGELFF. Here the CDR3 DNA reads TGTGCCAGCAGCTTATTGGGACAGGGGGTTTTGAACACCGGGGAGCTGTTTTTT.

The rearrangement joins TRBV14 to TRBJ1-2; unclear D gene. Germline V CDR1 and CDR2: SGHDN, FVKESK. The CDR3 runs to 13 residues. The ends were cut back, 5 bases at V and 8 bases at J, with 15 bases in the middle. The CDR3 sequence: CASSFRAGGGYTF. The CDR3 DNA follows: TGTGCCAGCAGCTTCCGAGCGGGTGGCGGCTACACCTTC.

The V call is TRBV18, the J call TRBJ2-1; D is ambiguous. This CDR3 region has 15 residues. V lost 3 bases, J lost 9 bases, and 18 bases lay in between. The V gene's germline CDR1 is KGHSH and CDR2 LQKENI. The CDR3 reads CASSPGKSLNGEQFF. The CDR3 DNA reads as TGTGCCAGCTCACCGGGCAAGTCTTTGAACGGTGAGCAGTTCTTC.

This chain joins TRBV12-3 or TRBV12-4 and TRBJ2-5, with TRBD2 matching over 7 bases. V trimming: 3 bases; J trimming: 10 bases; junction bases outside the gene matches: 8. The CDR3 runs to 13 residues. The CDR3 nucleotides read TGTGCCAGCAGTTTTCGGCCCGGCGGGGGCCAGTACTTC. Amino acids: CASSFRPGGGQYF.

J is TRBJ1-1 and V is TRBV5-6, with D hard to call. The CDR3 spans 14 residues. Trimming pared 1 base from V and 1 base from J, leaving 8 bases between. Germline assignment: CDR1 SGHDT and CDR2 YYEEEE. The CDR3 DNA follows: TGTGCCAGCAGCTTGAACCGCGGGAACACTGAAGCTTTCTTT. It specifies CASSLNRGNTEAFF.

This sequence joins TRBV28 and TRBJ1-2; D is unclear. CDR1 and CDR2 (germline): MDHEN, SYDVKM. Trimming took off 3 bases at V and 8 bases at J, with 13 bases between the two ends. CDR3 length: 13 amino acids. CDR3 protein: CASSFSLIRGYTF. DNA for the CDR3: TGTGCCAGCAGTTTCTCCTTAATCCGGGGCTACACCTTC.

V is TRBV5-8 and J is TRBJ2-2, with 12 bases lining up with TRBD1. V lost 4 bases to trimming and J lost 3 bases; unmatched junction nucleotides: 7. The CDR3 is 17 amino acids. The germline V gene encodes CDR1 SGHTS and CDR2 YDEGEE. The CDR3 DNA is TGTGCCAGCAGCCTGGGACAGGGGGCTTGGGACACCGGGGAGCTGTTTTTT. This encodes CASSLGQGAWDTGELFF.

The CDR3 protein is CASSSRTASYEQYF. The CDR3 DNA reads as TGTGCCAGCAGTTCCCGGACAGCTTCCTACGAGCAGTACTTC. The chain is built from TRBV6-5 and TRBJ2-7; tentatively, D is TRBD1 (6 bases). The CDR3 is 14 residues long. Germline assignment: CDR1 MNHEY and CDR2 SVGAGI. With 4 bases removed from V and 1 base from J, the gap between germline ends came to 11 bases.

J is TRBJ2-1 and V is TRBV11-3, with 7 bases fitting TRBD2. Germline V gene data show CDR1 as SGHNT and CDR2 as YENEEA. There are 15 residues in the CDR3. The trim removed 5 bases at V and 4 bases at J, leaving 8 bases unmatched. The CDR3 DNA follows: TGTGCCAGCAGCCTCGGTCTAGCGGCTTACAATGAGCAGTTCTTC. As protein: CASSLGLAAYNEQFF.

The V and J genes are TRBV5-1 and TRBJ1-5; 9 bases are shared with TRBD1. This CDR3 spans 15 amino acids. CDR1 and CDR2 (germline): SGHRS, YFSETQ. V was pared by 4 bases and J by 6 bases, with 8 bases of the junction left unmatched. DNA for the CDR3: TGCGCCAGCAGCCCGGGACAGGGTCCCCGTCAGCCCCAGCATTTT. This sequence encodes CASSPGQGPRQPQHF.

The rearrangement joins TRBV21-1 to TRBJ2-4; the listed D gene, TRBD2, was not tested against the DNA. TRBV21-1 is a known pseudogene. The CDR3 contains 15 residues. This chain's CDR3 is CASTEGAGGKNIQYF. The CDR3 region has the DNA TGTGCCAGCACTGAAGGGGCGGGAGGCAAAAACATTCAGTACTTC.

The V call is TRBV25-1, the J call TRBJ2-5; TRBD2 matches at 9 bases. J lost 4 bases, V lost 2 bases, and 11 bases had no gene match. CDR3 length: 17 residues. Germline values: CDR1 MGHDK, CDR2 SYGVNS. The CDR3 loop is CASSETYSSGVRETQYF. The CDR3 DNA reads TGTGCCAGCAGTGAAACATACTCTAGCGGGGTCAGAGAGACCCAGTACTTC.

About this clone: Additional DNA sequences in this sample encode the identical CDR3. V and J are TRBV11-2 and TRBJ2-2, with 15 bases fitting TRBD2. V shed 5 bases, J shed 6 bases, and the junction held 4 bases outside the gene matches. The germline gives CDR1 SGHAT, CDR2 FQNNGV. CDR3 length: 16 residues. This chain's CDR3 is CASSLGLAGGPGELFF. In DNA form, the CDR3 reads TGTGCCAGCAGCCTTGGACTAGCGGGGGGGCCCGGGGAGCTGTTTTTT.

This chain joins TRBV5-8 and TRBJ1-2; 8 positions match TRBD1. CDR1 and CDR2 (germline): SGHTS, YDEGEE. The trim removed 7 bases at V and 6 bases at J, leaving 5 bases unmatched. This CDR3 has 12 residues. The CDR3, as DNA: TGTGCCAGCCCAGGGGGCTCTGATGGCTACACCTTC. Translating gives CASPGGSDGYTF.

The V and J genes are TRBV7-6 and TRBJ2-3; 7 bases are shared with TRBD1. The junction had 11 bases not matched to a gene; V was cut back by 5 bases and J by 6 bases. Looked up from germline, CDR1 is SGHVS and CDR2 is FNYEAQ. CDR3 length equals 15 residues. CDR3 DNA: TGTGCCAGCAGCGCAGGTCGAACAGGGGCGGATACGCAGTATTTT. Translation gives CASSAGRTGADTQYF.

This sequence joins TRBV4-2 and TRBJ2-1; the D gene is possibly TRBD2 (7 bases). Looked up from germline, CDR1 is LGHNA and CDR2 is YNFKEQ. The CDR3 extends over 16 amino acids. Trimming cost V 0 bases and J 5 bases, with 14 bases left between them. CDR3 sequence: CASSQDMRGGNNEQFF. CDR3 coding DNA: TGTGCCAGCAGCCAAGATATGAGGGGGGGTAACAATGAGCAGTTCTTC.

The chain combines TRBV2 with TRBJ2-3; 10 bases align to TRBD2. This CDR3 comprises 17 residues. V trimming: 2 bases; J trimming: 5 bases; junction bases outside the gene matches: 10. The germline CDR1 and CDR2 sequences are SNHLY and FYNNEI. As DNA, the CDR3 is TGTGCCAGCAGTGAAAAGGCTCTAGCGGGGGCAAGAGATACGCAGTATTTT. Its translation: CASSEKALAGARDTQYF.

The gene calls are TRBV2 and TRBJ2-1, with TRBD2 identical over 13 bases. With 3 bases clipped from V and 7 bases from J, the junction kept 3 bases outside the gene matches. The germline CDR1 and CDR2 sequences are SNHLY and FYNNEI. The CDR3 is 15 residues long. The CDR3 nucleotides are TGTGCCAGCAGTGACCTACTAGCGGGGGGGAATGAGCAGTTCTTC. Amino acids: CASSDLLAGGNEQFF.

The J gene is TRBJ1-4, the V gene TRBV5-4; D call uncertain. Germline values: CDR1 SGHNT, CDR2 YYREEE (reference sequence). CDR3 length: 13 amino acids. Trimming pared 2 bases from V and 7 bases from J, leaving 9 bases between. As DNA, the CDR3 is TGTGCCAGCAGCTTCGGTCCGGTTGAAAAACTGTTTTTT. Translated, it gives CASSFGPVEKLFF.

The V gene is TRBV19, the J gene TRBJ2-3; D call uncertain. The ends were cut back, 9 bases at V and 9 bases at J, with 16 bases in the middle. The germline gives CDR1 LNHDA, CDR2 SQIVND (reference sequence). The CDR3 sequence is 12 residues long. The chain's CDR3 is CASAPLGETQYF. In nucleotides, the CDR3 is TGTGCCAGCGCACCTCTAGGAGAGACGCAGTATTTT.

Here the CDR3 reads CASSLTGGGDEQYF. The CDR3 coding sequence is TGCGCCAGCAGCTTAACAGGGGGAGGCGACGAGCAGTACTTC. The chain recombines TRBV5-1 with TRBJ2-7; 8 nucleotides align to TRBD1. Germline V gene data show CDR1 as SGHRS and CDR2 as YFSETQ. The V gene end was trimmed by 2 bases and the J gene end by 5 bases; junction bases not matched to a gene: 6. The CDR3 is 14 amino acids.

This clone is a singleton in its sample. As DNA, the CDR3 is TGCGCCAGCAGCATAGGACAGGGTGGACGCACAGATACGCAGTATTTT. This gives the protein CASSIGQGGRTDTQYF. The rearrangement joins TRBV5-1 to TRBJ2-3; TRBD1 matches 8 bases. Germline CDR1 is SGHRS and CDR2 is YFSETQ. V lost 4 bases, J lost 1 base, and 8 bases stayed unmatched. CDR3 length equals 16 residues.

This clone was seen a single time. The chain joins TRBV7-9 to TRBJ1-5, with D possibly matching TRBD1 (6 bases). Germline V gene sequence: CDR1 SEHNR, CDR2 FQNEAQ (reference sequence). V was shortened by 5 bases and J by 2 bases, with 19 bases between the two germline ends. CDR3 length: 17 amino acids. CDR3 sequence reads: CASSVPAGGRGNQPQHF. Written as DNA, the CDR3 is TGTGCCAGCAGCGTACCCGCGGGGGGGCGAGGCAATCAGCCCCAGCATTTT.

The V gene is TRBV24-1, the J gene TRBJ2-7, with 8 bases identical to TRBD1. Germline CDR1 is KGHDR and CDR2 is SFDVKD. This CDR3 comprises 12 residues. With 12 bases clipped from V and 4 bases from J, the junction kept 7 bases outside the gene matches. CDR3 nucleotide sequence: TGTGCCCCGTATCAGGGGGCGTACGAGCAGTACTTC. As protein: CAPYQGAYEQYF.

The V and J genes are TRBV16 and TRBJ1-3; TRBD1 matches at 7 bases. CDR1 and CDR2 from the germline V gene are KGHSY and FQNENV. This CDR3 has 15 residues. V shed 4 bases and J 0 bases; nucleotides not matched to a gene: 3. CDR3 sequence reads: CASSRDSGSGNTIYF. The CDR3 DNA follows: TGTGCCAGCAGCCGGGACAGCGGCTCTGGAAACACCATATATTTT.

This clone has only a few counts. This sequence joins TRBV2 and TRBJ2-7, with no clear D. This CDR3 region has 12 residues. V lost 7 bases, J lost 0 bases, and 7 bases lay in between. Germline V gives CDR1 SNHLY, CDR2 FYNNEI. CDR3 sequence: CASTAGSYEQYF. The DNA for the CDR3 is TGTGCCAGCACGGCAGGCTCCTACGAGCAGTACTTC.